The sequence of this TCR beta chain was determined in a study of shared clonotypes between healthy human individuals. Background on the study: The donor pool was made up of a couple of women and a few men aged 18 to 49. Study-wide results and limits: What naive subsets generally showed was a larger estimated richness than memory subsets showed. Clonotypes shared by all four sorted-subset donors had higher generation probabilities than non-shared clonotypes.

Notes on this clone: The antigen remains unidentified. The same CDR3 is also encoded by other DNA sequences in this sample.

J was trimmed by 6 bases and V by 3 bases; bases with no gene match: 4. The CDR3 covers 13 residues. Germline CDR1 is KGHSH and CDR2 is LQKENI. Some clones are missing from TCRdb's copy, which holds only in-frame ones; the method was immunoSEQ multiplex PCR. Of over a million clones in the sample, approximately 98% were seen once. The chain is built from TRBV18 and TRBJ1-1; 7 positions match TRBD1. The source of this sequence is a man aged 30 to 45 in good health. Sequenced sample: naive CD4+ T cells sorted from blood. The sample's subset: CD45RA+ positively selected. CDR3 loop: CASSPRTGAEAFF. CDR3 bases: TGTGCCAGCTCACCGCGGACAGGAGCTGAAGCTTTCTTT.